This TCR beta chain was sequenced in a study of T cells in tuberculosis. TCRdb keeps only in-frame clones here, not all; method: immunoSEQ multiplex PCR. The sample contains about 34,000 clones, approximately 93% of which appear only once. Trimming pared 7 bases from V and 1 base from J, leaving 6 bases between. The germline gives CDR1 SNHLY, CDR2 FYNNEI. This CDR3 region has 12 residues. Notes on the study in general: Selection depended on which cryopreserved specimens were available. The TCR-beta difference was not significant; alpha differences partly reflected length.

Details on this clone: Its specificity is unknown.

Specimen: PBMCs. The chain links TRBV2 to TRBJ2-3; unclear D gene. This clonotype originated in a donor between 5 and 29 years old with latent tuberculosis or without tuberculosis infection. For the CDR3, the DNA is TGTGCCAGCACCCAGGGCACAGATACGCAGTATTTT. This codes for CASTQGTDTQYF.